This T cell receptor (beta chain) was retrieved from a study of metastatic and nonmetastatic thyroid tumors. Study as a whole: Malignant and benign thyroid patients had repertoires compared in peripheral blood and tumor or nodule tissue. Study outcomes and limitations: Malignant thyroid tumors reportedly exceeded benign nodules significantly in TCR beta diversity, with the difference appearing in blood and tumor.

This clone appeared many times. Its antigen is unidentified. TCRdb re-clonotyped the PCR reads via MiXCR. The table records roughly 41,000 clones, about a sixth of them present only once. CDR3 length equals 13 residues. Germline lookup yields CDR1 SGHNT and CDR2 YENEEA. V lost 4 bases to trimming and J lost 5 bases, with 8 bases between them. No treatment had been given to any patient before thyroid surgery. This TCR came from a female donor with papillary thyroid cancer or a benign thyroid nodule (not recorded which). Some clones in this sample may be carry-over from other donors' samples. What was sequenced was blood. The V and J genes are TRBV11-3 and TRBJ2-2; D is undetermined. The CDR3, as DNA: TGTGCCAGCAGCTCTACAAGGACCGGGGAGCTGTTTTTT. Its translation is CASSSTRTGELFF.